This entry lists 21 T cell receptor beta chains sequenced from one sample in a study of STAT3 mutations in large granular lymphocyte leukemia. Study-level results: At least one immunodominant TCR beta clonotype appeared in every T-cell large granular lymphocyte leukemia patient.

Clones were sequenced by immunoSEQ multiplex PCR, and TCRdb holds only the in-frame ones, with some missing. The repertoire includes under 35,000 clones, 65% to 80% of them detected once, and 30% sits in the top ten. The antigens of these receptors remain unknown. Sequencing was done on a sample of peripheral blood mononuclear cells. These receptors all stem from a woman aged 45-59 years with T-cell large granular lymphocyte leukemia. Some clones in this sample may be carry-over from other donors' samples.

This chain joins TRBV4-1 and TRBJ1-5; the D gene is possibly TRBD1 (5 bases). The germline gives CDR1 MGHRA, CDR2 YSYEKL. This CDR3 comprises 15 residues. V lost 0 bases and J lost 5, with 11 bases in between. CDR3 protein: CASSQERGRDQPQHF. The DNA for the CDR3 is TGCGCCAGCAGCCAAGAAAGGGGAAGAGATCAGCCCCAGCATTTT.

This chain links TRBV5-1 with TRBJ2-7; TRBD2 matches 9 bases. Germline V gives CDR1 SGHRS, CDR2 YFSETQ. The V gene end was trimmed by 7 bases and the J gene end by 5 bases; junction bases not matched to a gene: 4. The CDR3 contains 12 residues. The DNA for the CDR3 is TGCGCCAGCTCCGGGACTAGCCACGAGCAGTACTTC. Translating gives CASSGTSHEQYF.

The chain recombines TRBV7-9 with TRBJ2-5; the D is unclear. This CDR3 has 14 residues. Germline lookup yields CDR1 SEHNR and CDR2 FQNEAQ (reference sequence). The V and J ends lost 5 bases and 2 bases respectively, with 12 bases between them. The CDR3 coding sequence is TGTGCCAGCAGCCCCCCTAGGTTTCAAGAGACCCAGTACTTC. Translating it yields CASSPPRFQETQYF.

A few counts support this clone. The J gene is TRBJ2-3, the V gene TRBV6-5; 7 bases align to TRBD1. After removal of 0 bases from V and 4 bases from J, the junction contained 7 bases not matched to a gene. This CDR3 has 16 amino acids. CDR1 MNHEY and CDR2 SVGAGI come from the germline V gene. The CDR3 loop is CASSYSLWDSPDTQYF. For the CDR3, the DNA is TGTGCCAGCAGTTACTCGTTGTGGGACAGTCCAGATACGCAGTATTTT.

The V call is TRBV7-8, the J call TRBJ2-5; TRBD2 matches at 9 bases. Trimming removed 5 bases from V and 5 bases from J; junction bases left unmatched: 12. The CDR3 totals 16 residues. The germline V gene encodes CDR1 SGHVS and CDR2 FQNEAQ. The CDR3 DNA reads as TGTGCCAGCAGCAGACGAGGGACTAGCAACTGGGAGACCCAGTACTTC. Its protein is CASSRRGTSNWETQYF.

The chain employs TRBV6-5 and TRBJ2-3, with a possible D match to TRBD2 (6 bases). The CDR3 is made up of 15 amino acids. Trimming shortened V by 3 bases and J by 0 bases, and 10 bases separated the two germline ends. CDR1 MNHEY and CDR2 SVGAGI come from the germline V gene. CDR3 sequence: CASSYFGTSTDTQYF. In DNA form, the CDR3 reads TGTGCCAGCAGTTATTTCGGGACTAGCACAGATACGCAGTATTTT.

The chain joins TRBV30 to TRBJ2-3, with TRBD2 matching 7 bases. Per the germline V gene, CDR1 is GTSNPN and CDR2 is SVGIG (reference sequence). The CDR3 length is 15 residues. With V trimmed by 2 bases and J by 1 base, 6 bases remained unmatched. The CDR3 sequence is CAWSRLATRTDTQYF. The CDR3 bases are TGTGCCTGGAGTAGACTAGCTACTCGCACAGATACGCAGTATTTT.

This rearrangement joins TRBV6-5 to TRBJ1-1; D ambiguous. The ends were cut back, 2 bases at V and 10 bases at J, with 17 bases in the middle. The V gene's germline CDR1 is MNHEY and CDR2 SVGAGI. The CDR3 runs 14 residues. In DNA form, the CDR3 reads TGTGCCAGCAGTTACGAAGTAAAGTCGAAGTCAGCTTTCTTT. Protein product: CASSYEVKSKSAFF.

The V gene is TRBV5-4, the J gene TRBJ1-1, with D hard to call. CDR1 is SGHNT and CDR2 is YYREEE in the germline V gene (reference sequence). V dropped 5 bases and J dropped 7 bases, with 18 bases sitting between them. The CDR3 has 14 residues. The CDR3: CASSFGPAKFEAFF. In DNA form, the CDR3 reads TGTGCCAGCAGTTTCGGGCCTGCCAAGTTTGAAGCTTTCTTT.

The CDR3 region has the DNA TGTGCCAGCAGCTTACCTACAGACTATGGCTACACCTTC. This translates into CASSLPTDYGYTF. The V and J genes are TRBV7-9 and TRBJ1-2; D remains unclear. Germline-derived CDR1 and CDR2 are SEHNR and FQNEAQ (reference sequence). Between the trimmed V and J ends, which lost 2 bases and 3 bases, there was a span of 7 bases. This CDR3 has 13 amino acids.

This clone has a handful of counts. The chain links TRBV2 to TRBJ2-3; 7 bases line up with TRBD2. The CDR3 covers 13 residues. The germline CDR1 and CDR2 sequences are SNHLY and FYNNEI. J was trimmed by 9 bases and V by 1 base; bases with no gene match: 4. CDR3 in DNA: TGTGCCAGCAGTGAAGGGGGGACTAAGACGCAGTATTTT. This sequence encodes CASSEGGTKTQYF.

This sequence joins TRBV15 and TRBJ1-4; the D gene is possibly TRBD1 (5 bases). V lost 0 bases and J 1 base, leaving 9 bases between the germline ends. Germline V gene data show CDR1 as LNHNV and CDR2 as YYDKDF (reference sequence). This CDR3 comprises 16 residues. The CDR3 region is CATSREGRRTNEKLFF. DNA of the CDR3: TGTGCCACCAGCAGAGAGGGACGGAGAACTAATGAAAAACTGTTTTTT.

This chain links TRBV7-9 with TRBJ2-3, with 7 bases identical to TRBD2. The germline gives CDR1 SEHNR, CDR2 FQNEAQ (reference sequence). The ends lost 4 bases at V and 2 bases at J; junction bases unmatched: 6. This CDR3 is built from 15 residues. The CDR3 spells CASSSNGGYTDTQYF. CDR3 nucleotide sequence: TGTGCCAGCAGCTCAAACGGGGGGTACACAGATACGCAGTATTTT.

V usage is TRBV5-4 and J usage is TRBJ2-1; D is ambiguous. With 4 bases removed from V and 1 base from J, the gap between germline ends came to 15 bases. There are 16 residues in the CDR3. CDR1 SGHNT and CDR2 YYREEE come from the germline V gene (reference sequence). In DNA, the CDR3 is TGTGCCAGCAGCCCAAATAACCCGCGATCCTACAATGAGCAGTTCTTC. Translating gives CASSPNNPRSYNEQFF.

This clone was detected a few times. The chain is built from TRBV6-5 and TRBJ1-1; D ambiguous. Germline CDR1 reads MNHEY; CDR2 reads SVGAGI. CDR3 length equals 12 residues. V lost 6 bases and J 0 bases, leaving 5 bases between the germline ends. CDR3 residues: CASRRLNTEAFF. The CDR3 region has the DNA TGTGCCAGCAGGAGGCTGAACACTGAAGCTTTCTTT.

This clone was counted only a few times. This chain joins TRBV2 and TRBJ1-2; 8 nucleotides align to TRBD1. V trimming: 5 bases; J trimming: 4 bases; junction bases outside the gene matches: 3. The CDR3 sequence is 13 residues long. Germline CDR1 reads SNHLY; CDR2 reads FYNNEI. CDR3 DNA sequence: TGTGCCAGCAGTTCTCAGGGGGCCTATGGCTACACCTTC. It specifies CASSSQGAYGYTF.

The chain joins TRBV7-9 to TRBJ1-2; D possibly corresponds to TRBD1 (6 bases). This CDR3 is built from 13 residues. The germline CDR1 and CDR2 sequences are SEHNR and FQNEAQ (reference sequence). Deletions cut 1 base from V and 10 bases from J, with 13 bases between. The CDR3 DNA reads as TGTGCCAGCAGCTTAGAACAGGGCAAAGTCTACACCTTC. Translated, it gives CASSLEQGKVYTF.

The V call is TRBV20-1, the J call TRBJ2-1, with 7 bases aligning to TRBD1. This CDR3 contains 11 residues. V lost 6 bases, J lost 7 bases, and 3 bases stayed unmatched. In germline, CDR1 is DFQATT, CDR2 SNEGSKA (reference sequence). The CDR3 region has the DNA TGCAGTGCAGGGGGCAAAAATGAGCAGTTCTTC. It encodes CSAGGKNEQFF.

The chain joins TRBV18 to TRBJ2-7; D unresolved. V lost 6 bases to trimming and J lost 0 bases, with 9 bases between them. The CDR3 is made up of 13 amino acids. The V gene's germline CDR1 is KGHSH and CDR2 LQKENI. The CDR3 coding sequence is TGTGCCAGCTCGCCTCATCCCTCCTACGAGCAGTACTTC. Amino acid sequence: CASSPHPSYEQYF.

The genes are TRBV7-9 and TRBJ1-2; 9 bases match TRBD1. With 5 bases clipped from V and 6 bases from J, the junction kept 7 bases outside the gene matches. Germline-derived CDR1 and CDR2 are SEHNR and FQNEAQ (reference sequence). The CDR3 covers 14 residues. CDR3 DNA: TGTGCCAGCAGCCGGACAGGGGCGCTGGATGGCTACACCTTC. It encodes CASSRTGALDGYTF.

The V and J genes are TRBV18 and TRBJ2-1; D is perhaps TRBD1 (6 bases). Germline-derived CDR1 and CDR2 are KGHSH and LQKENI. Between the trimmed V and J ends, which lost 0 bases and 7 bases, there was a span of 19 bases. This CDR3 comprises 17 residues. The CDR3 sequence is CASSPPYSSSTGNEQFF. The CDR3 nucleotides read TGTGCCAGCTCACCACCGTACTCCTCCTCTACAGGGAATGAGCAGTTCTTC.